This T cell receptor (beta chain) emerged from a study of CD8+ T cells in alopecia areata. Notes on this clone: Its antigen remains unknown.

The sequencing template was cDNA reverse transcribed from extracted RNA. Profiling relied on immunoSEQ multiplex PCR, and the TCRdb table lists in-frame clones only, not all of them. In the table there are about 130,000 clones, more than 40% of which are singletons. Cell sorting was applied to PBMCs, and CD4+ and CD8+ T cells were collected. Findings of the study overall: More clonal than normal scalp was lesional scalp, particularly alopecia totalis/universalis. Patients displayed less clarity in TCR sharing than mice, a finding possibly related to HLA.

The sequencing here drew on CD8+ T cells sorted from blood, taken at week 0. The sequence was collected from a human donor with alopecia areata.

In DNA form, the CDR3 reads TGTGCCAGCAGCGGAGGAAGCCACAACACTGAAGCTTTCTTT. This encodes CASSGGSHNTEAFF. The chain has TRBV9 and TRBJ1-1; no clear D gene. Trimming shortened V by 3 bases and J by 2 bases, and 11 bases separated the two germline ends. Germline CDR1 SGDLS, CDR2 YYNGEE. The CDR3 covers 14 residues.